This TCR beta chain was recovered during a study of vaccination effects on CD4 cells after COVID-19. After expansion with viral peptide pools in the ViraFEST assay, antigen-specific CD4+ T cells were sequenced. On day 10 of culture, CD4+ T cells were separated out. BNT162b2 vaccine or mRNA-1273 vaccine was given to participants in two doses. On this clone: Its cognate antigen is unknown.

TCRdb's table, derived via immunoSEQ multiplex PCR, lists solely in-frame clones and lacks some. The data hold tens of thousands of clones, with approximately 60% observed a single time. The CDR3 consists of 13 residues. Trimming stripped 6 bases from V and 7 bases from J, with 15 bases between. The receptor was isolated from a human donor who received a COVID-19 vaccine. The material was CD4+ T cells from PBMCs cultured with SARS-CoV-2 spike peptides, obtained after COVID-19 vaccination. The V gene is TRBV12-3 or TRBV12-4, the J gene TRBJ1-1, with D possibly being TRBD1 (6 bases). The CDR3 DNA reads as TGTGCCAGCAGCCCAAACAGGGATTATGAAGCTTTCTTT. This gives the protein CASSPNRDYEAFF.